This T cell receptor (beta chain) was found in a study of CD8+ T cells in alopecia areata. The wider study: Tofacitinib treatment spanned 6 to 18 months, with 6 months off drug afterward.

Regarding the study as a whole: For patients receiving tofacitinib, scalp clonality and expanded CD8+ clones among the top 100 significantly decreased.

The treatment is: oral pan-JAK inhibitor, 5-10 mg twice daily. Sorting of CD4+ and CD8+ T cells was performed on PBMCs. Germline V gene sequence: CDR1 SQVTM, CDR2 ANQGSEA. V gave up 3 bases and J gave up 1 base, with 9 bases separating them. The CDR3 runs 13 residues. Following RNA extraction, reverse transcription yielded cDNA that acted as the sequencing template. Clones were read by immunoSEQ multiplex PCR, and TCRdb kept only the in-frame ones, dropping some. The sample records around 190,000 clones, 60% being singletons. Remarks on this clone: Its target is not known.

The source of this sequence is a human donor with alopecia areata. The material was CD4+ T cells sorted from blood, obtained at week 4, from a patient treated with tofacitinib. This chain connects TRBV29-1 to TRBJ2-5; D is perhaps TRBD1 or TRBD2 (5 bases each). The CDR3 region is CSVDDGTQETQYF. The CDR3, as DNA: TGCAGCGTTGATGACGGGACCCAAGAGACCCAGTACTTC.